This T cell receptor beta chain was captured in a study of regulatory T cells in long-lasting Graves disease. At the level of the study: Antithyroid drug exposure in newly diagnosed Graves' patients had lasted under 3 months.

The study's findings and limits: New patients shared about a thousand public clonotypes, fewer than the roughly 3,000 shared by persistent patients.

Germline V gives CDR1 ENHRY, CDR2 SYGVKD. The V gene end was trimmed by 2 bases and the J gene end by 7 bases; junction bases not matched to a gene: 8. The CDR3 is made up of 14 amino acids. Time point here: newly diagnosed GD, antithyroid drugs for less than 3 months. PBMC-derived RNA was used for the TCR library. Worth noting for this clonotype: The antigen is undetermined.

Arm-PCR of CDR3 regions and iRepertoire HTBI primers were used to build TCR beta libraries. TCRdb re-called the multiplex PCR reads through MiXCR, storing one row per CDR3 protein. The data hold about 540,000 distinct CDR3 sequences, with roughly 13% observed a single time. The same data also contributed to another study, on T cells in Graves' hyperthyroidism and ophthalmopathy.

This TCR derives from a man aged 25 to 45 with Graves disease. The genes are TRBV10-3 and TRBJ2-7, with TRBD1 matching 7 bases. Here the sequenced sample was peripheral blood mononuclear cells (PBMCs), taken at new diagnosis, from a patient treated with antithyroid drugs. The CDR3 nucleotides read TGTGCCATCAGTGAGGGTGGGACAGTGATAGAGCAGTACTTC. Translating gives CAISEGGTVIEQYF.